The 8 T cell receptor beta chains listed next were all sequenced from one sample in a study of early T cells in non-severe SARS-CoV-2 infection. TCRdb recomputed calls from the 5' RACE reads with MiXCR, one row per CDR3 protein. Among 35,000 to 50,000 distinct CDR3 sequences listed, around 5.4% were seen once. The specimen was whole blood, collected at baseline. These receptors all come from an adult who was a healthcare worker with PCR-confirmed SARS-CoV-2 infection or an uninfected control (not recorded which).

This clonotype was detected many times. The chain is built from TRBV12-3 or TRBV12-4 and TRBJ2-5, with D hard to call. V lost 5 bases and J lost 5, with 18 bases in between. The CDR3 consists of 15 residues. The chain's CDR3 is CASSPTLKGMETQYF. The CDR3 DNA reads as TGTGCCAGCAGTCCGACTCTTAAAGGGATGGAGACCCAGTACTTC.

This clonotype was counted at least ten times. The chain has TRBV20-1 and TRBJ2-3; 11 nucleotides match TRBD2. This CDR3 spans 15 amino acids. Germline values: CDR1 DFQATT, CDR2 SNEGSKA (reference sequence). Trimming removed 5 bases from V and 2 bases from J; junction bases left unmatched: 6. The DNA of the CDR3 is TGCAGTGCTCCTAGACTAGCGGGGATCACAGATACGCAGTATTTT. This codes for CSAPRLAGITDTQYF.

This clonotype was found many times. The V gene is TRBV19, the J gene TRBJ2-7, with D unresolved. V was clipped by 5 bases and J by 3 bases, with 17 bases between them. The CDR3 sequence is 15 residues long. CDR1 and CDR2 (germline): LNHDA, SQIVND (reference sequence). The CDR3 spells CASSVGLALNYEQYF. The CDR3 DNA follows: TGTGCCAGTAGTGTCGGGCTCGCCTTAAACTACGAGCAGTACTTC.

This clonotype was seen ten or more times. The chain carries TRBV2 and TRBJ1-1; D gene ambiguous. Germline V gene lookup returns CDR1 SNHLY and CDR2 FYNNEI. Trimming stripped 3 bases from V and 5 bases from J, with 19 bases between. The CDR3 length is 16 residues. CDR3 sequence reads: CASSDLTPVIGTEAFF. Here the CDR3 DNA reads TGTGCCAGCAGTGACCTGACTCCTGTTATTGGAACTGAAGCTTTCTTT.

The sample holds many counts of this clonotype. The chain employs TRBV3-1 and TRBJ2-1; the match to TRBD2 covers 14 bases. The CDR3 is made up of 14 amino acids. CDR1 LGHDT and CDR2 YNNKEL come from the germline V gene (reference sequence). The trim removed 8 bases at V and 8 bases at J, leaving 5 bases unmatched. The CDR3 protein is CASRLAGGQYEQFF. The CDR3 coding sequence is TGTGCCAGCCGACTAGCGGGGGGGCAGTATGAGCAGTTCTTC.

At least ten counts were recorded for this clonotype. The V gene is TRBV4-2, the J gene TRBJ2-6; D is unresolved. Germline V gene lookup returns CDR1 LGHNA and CDR2 YNFKEQ. The CDR3 is made up of 13 amino acids. The germline V and J ends were trimmed by 8 bases and 0 bases, with 5 bases remaining between them. CDR3 sequence reads: CASWGSGANVLTF. The CDR3 DNA reads TGTGCCAGCTGGGGCTCTGGGGCCAACGTCCTGACTTTC.

This clonotype is medium-sized by share. The rearrangement joins TRBV5-6 to TRBJ2-7; D is ambiguous. The CDR3 has 14 amino acids. CDR1 and CDR2 (germline): SGHDT, YYEEEE. V lost 0 bases, J lost 0 bases, and 7 bases lay in between. The DNA for the CDR3 is TGTGCCAGCAGCTTGGGGCCGAGCTCCTACGAGCAGTACTTC. Translated: CASSLGPSSYEQYF.

This clonotype was recorded at least ten times. The chain carries TRBV15 and TRBJ2-5, with a weak D call TRBD1 (6 bases). Germline assignment: CDR1 LNHNV and CDR2 YYDKDF (reference sequence). The CDR3 contains 16 residues. Trimming removed 7 bases at V and 2 bases at J, with 20 bases between. The CDR3 DNA reads TGTGCCACCAAACAGGGATTGGGATACCCACAAGAGACCCAGTACTTC. It specifies CATKQGLGYPQETQYF.